The next 5 T cell receptor beta chains were all read from a single sample in a study of T cell responses to AZD1222 COVID-19 vaccine. Method: immunoSEQ multiplex PCR; TCRdb's copy keeps in-frame clones and lacks some. Of under 130,000 clones in the sample, around 94% were seen once. The sample was peripheral blood, taken on day 0 of AZD1222 vaccination. The receptors stem from an adult in good health.

The rearrangement links TRBV5-1 to TRBJ1-2; TRBD1 agrees at 9 bases. The CDR3 is 14 residues long. The J segment lost 5 bases and the V segment lost 4 bases, leaving 6 bases of the junction unmatched. Germline-derived CDR1 and CDR2 are SGHRS and YFSETQ. The CDR3 DNA is TGCGCCAGCAGCCGTTCCGGGACAGGGTATGGCTACACCTTC. This encodes CASSRSGTGYGYTF. Combining the CDR3 with reference TRBV5-1 and TRBJ1-2 gives the whole variable domain KAGVTQTPRYLIKTRGQQVTLSCSPISGHRSVSWYQQTPGQGLQFLFEYFSETQRNKGNFPGRFSGRQFSNSRSEMNVSTLELGDSALYLCASSRSGTGYGYTFGSGTRLTVV.

The V call is TRBV4-1, the J call TRBJ1-5; a weak D match, TRBD1 (5 bases). The germline gives CDR1 MGHRA, CDR2 YSYEKL. Deletions cut 3 bases from V and 6 bases from J, with 12 bases between. CDR3 length equals 14 residues. The CDR3 nucleotides are TGCGCCAGCAGCCACAGGGTTCGGGGTCAGCCCCAGCATTTT. This encodes CASSHRVRGQPQHF.

The chain is built from TRBV28 and TRBJ1-5; 9 bases line up with TRBD1. This CDR3 is 15 amino acids long. Germline CDR1 MDHEN, CDR2 SYDVKM. Germline trimming cut 6 bases from V and 1 base from J; bases unmatched to any gene: 4. CDR3 sequence: CASRAGTGSNQPQHF. In DNA form, the CDR3 reads TGTGCCAGCAGAGCCGGGACAGGGAGCAATCAGCCCCAGCATTTT.

This chain connects TRBV6-6 to TRBJ2-1; possible D gene TRBD2, 6 bases. The V end was cut by 4 bases, the J end by 5 bases, with 18 bases between. CDR3 length: 16 residues. Germline V gene sequence: CDR1 MNHNY, CDR2 SVGAGI (reference sequence). In nucleotides, the CDR3 is TGTGCCAGCAGTTCCCCTCGTCGCGGGAAGGACAATGAGCAGTTCTTC. The encoded protein is CASSSPRRGKDNEQFF.

The gene calls are TRBV19 and TRBJ2-1, with TRBD2 matching 7 bases. Germline assignment: CDR1 LNHDA and CDR2 SQIVND (reference sequence). With 4 bases clipped from V and 5 bases from J, the junction kept 5 bases outside the gene matches. The CDR3 runs 14 residues. DNA of the CDR3: TGTGCCAGTAGTAAGAGCGGGATAAACAATGAGCAGTTCTTC. Residues: CASSKSGINNEQFF.